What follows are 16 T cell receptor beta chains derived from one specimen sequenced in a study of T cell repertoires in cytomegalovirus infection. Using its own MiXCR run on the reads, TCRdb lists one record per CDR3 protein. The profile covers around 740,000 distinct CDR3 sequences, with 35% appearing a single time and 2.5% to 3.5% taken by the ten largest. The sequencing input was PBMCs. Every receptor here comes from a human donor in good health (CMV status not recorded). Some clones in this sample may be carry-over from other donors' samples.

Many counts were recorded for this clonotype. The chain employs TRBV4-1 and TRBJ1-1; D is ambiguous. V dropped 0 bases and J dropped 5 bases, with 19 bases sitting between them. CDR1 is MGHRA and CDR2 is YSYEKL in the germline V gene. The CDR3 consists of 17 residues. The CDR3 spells CASSQDNIGIFWTEAFF. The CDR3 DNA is TGCGCCAGCAGCCAAGATAATATCGGCATCTTCTGGACTGAAGCTTTCTTT.

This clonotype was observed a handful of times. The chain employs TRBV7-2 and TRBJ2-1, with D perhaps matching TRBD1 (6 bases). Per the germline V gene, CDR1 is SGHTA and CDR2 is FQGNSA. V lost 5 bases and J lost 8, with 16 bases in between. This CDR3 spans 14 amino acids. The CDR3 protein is CASSPRQVSDEQFF. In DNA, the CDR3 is TGTGCCAGCAGCCCGCGACAGGTCTCGGATGAGCAGTTCTTC. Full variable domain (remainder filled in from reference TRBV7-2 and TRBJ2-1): GAGVSQSPSNKVTEKGKDVELRCDPISGHTALYWYRQSLGQGLEFLIYFQGNSAPDKSGLPSDRFSAERTGGSVSTLTIQRTQQEDSAVYLCASSPRQVSDEQFFGPGTRLTVL.

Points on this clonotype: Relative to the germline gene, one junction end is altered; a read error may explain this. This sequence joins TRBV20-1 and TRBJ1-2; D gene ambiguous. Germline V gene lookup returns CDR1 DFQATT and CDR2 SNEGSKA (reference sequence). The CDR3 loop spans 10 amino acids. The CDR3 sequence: CSAPGYCYTF. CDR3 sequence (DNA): TGCAGTGCCCCGGGCTATTGCTACACCTTC.

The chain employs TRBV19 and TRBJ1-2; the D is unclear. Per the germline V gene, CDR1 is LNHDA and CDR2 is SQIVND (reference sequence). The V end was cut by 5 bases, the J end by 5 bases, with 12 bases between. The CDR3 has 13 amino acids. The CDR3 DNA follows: TGTGCCAGTAGTCTTGGGTCGAAGTATGGCTACACCTTC. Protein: CASSLGSKYGYTF.

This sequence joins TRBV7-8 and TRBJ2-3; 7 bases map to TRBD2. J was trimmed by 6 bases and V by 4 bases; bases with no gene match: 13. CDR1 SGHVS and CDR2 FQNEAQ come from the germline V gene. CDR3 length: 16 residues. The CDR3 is CASSSGTIKRGDTQYF. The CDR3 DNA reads TGTGCCAGCAGCTCCGGGACTATTAAACGAGGGGATACGCAGTATTTT.

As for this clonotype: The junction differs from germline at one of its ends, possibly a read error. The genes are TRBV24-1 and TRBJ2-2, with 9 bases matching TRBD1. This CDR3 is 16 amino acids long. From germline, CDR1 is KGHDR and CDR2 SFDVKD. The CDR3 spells CATSDFRDRDTGELFF. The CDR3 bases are TGTGCAACCAGTGATTTTAGGGACAGGGACACCGGGGAGCTGTTTTTT.

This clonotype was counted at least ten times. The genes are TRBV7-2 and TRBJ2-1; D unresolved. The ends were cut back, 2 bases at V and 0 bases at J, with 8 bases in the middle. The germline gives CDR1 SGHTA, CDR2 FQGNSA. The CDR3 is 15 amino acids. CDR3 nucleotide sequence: TGTGCCAGCAGCTTACGGGTGAGCTCCTACAATGAGCAGTTCTTC. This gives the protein CASSLRVSSYNEQFF. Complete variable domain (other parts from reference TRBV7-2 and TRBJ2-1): GAGVSQSPSNKVTEKGKDVELRCDPISGHTALYWYRQSLGQGLEFLIYFQGNSAPDKSGLPSDRFSAERTGGSVSTLTIQRTQQEDSAVYLCASSLRVSSYNEQFFGPGTRLTVL.

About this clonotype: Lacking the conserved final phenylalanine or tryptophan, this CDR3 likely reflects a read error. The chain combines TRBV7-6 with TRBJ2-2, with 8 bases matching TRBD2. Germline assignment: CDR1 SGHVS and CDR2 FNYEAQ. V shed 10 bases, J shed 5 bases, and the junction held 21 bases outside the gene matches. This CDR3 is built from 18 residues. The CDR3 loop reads CATQLRAWRLARTGELFS. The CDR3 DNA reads TGTGCCACTCAGCTTAGGGCGTGGAGACTAGCGCGGACCGGGGAGCTGTTTTCT.

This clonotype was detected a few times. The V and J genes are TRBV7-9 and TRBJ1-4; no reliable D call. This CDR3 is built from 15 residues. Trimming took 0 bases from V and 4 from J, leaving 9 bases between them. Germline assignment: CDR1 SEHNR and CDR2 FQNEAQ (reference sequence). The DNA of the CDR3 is TGTGCCAGCAGCTTAGCGCTCGGTATTAATGAAAAACTGTTTTTT. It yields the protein CASSLALGINEKLFF.

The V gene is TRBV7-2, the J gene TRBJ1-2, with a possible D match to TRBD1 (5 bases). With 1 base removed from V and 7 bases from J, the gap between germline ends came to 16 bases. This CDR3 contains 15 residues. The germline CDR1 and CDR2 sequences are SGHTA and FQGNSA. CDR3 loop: CASSLDVLPGPGYTF. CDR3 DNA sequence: TGTGCCAGCAGCTTAGATGTTCTACCAGGGCCTGGCTACACCTTC.

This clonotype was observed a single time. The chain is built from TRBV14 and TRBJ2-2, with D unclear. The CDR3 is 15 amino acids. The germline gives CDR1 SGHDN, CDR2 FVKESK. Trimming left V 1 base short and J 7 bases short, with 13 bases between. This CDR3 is CASSQALPFGGELFF. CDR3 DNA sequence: TGTGCCAGCAGCCAAGCCCTCCCTTTCGGCGGGGAGCTGTTTTTT.

The CDR3 reads CASSLPPGELYNEQFF. As DNA, the CDR3 is TGTGCCAGCAGCTTGCCTCCAGGGGAGCTCTACAATGAGCAGTTCTTC. The chain employs TRBV7-9 and TRBJ2-1; D is perhaps TRBD1 (6 bases). The V gene's germline CDR1 is SEHNR and CDR2 FQNEAQ (reference sequence). V dropped 3 bases and J dropped 3 bases, with 15 bases sitting between them. The CDR3 is 16 residues long. Based on the CDR3 plus reference TRBV7-9 and TRBJ2-1, the full variable domain is DTGVSQNPRHKITKRGQNVTFRCDPISEHNRLYWYRQTLGQGPEFLTYFQNEAQLEKSRLLSDRFSAERPKGSFSTLEIQRTEQGDSAMYLCASSLPPGELYNEQFFGPGTRLTVL.

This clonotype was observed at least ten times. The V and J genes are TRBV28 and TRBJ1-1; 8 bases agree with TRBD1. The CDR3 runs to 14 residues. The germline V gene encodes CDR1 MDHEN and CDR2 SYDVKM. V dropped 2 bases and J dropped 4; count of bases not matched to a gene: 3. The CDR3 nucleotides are TGTGCCAGCAGTTTAGGACAGGGAACCACTGAAGCTTTCTTT. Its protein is CASSLGQGTTEAFF.

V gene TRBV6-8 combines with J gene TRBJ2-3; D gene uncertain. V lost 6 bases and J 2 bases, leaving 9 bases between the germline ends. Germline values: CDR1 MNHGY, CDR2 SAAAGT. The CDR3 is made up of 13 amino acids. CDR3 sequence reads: CASSYSYTDTQYF. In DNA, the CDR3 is TGTGCCAGCAGCTACAGTTACACAGATACGCAGTATTTT.

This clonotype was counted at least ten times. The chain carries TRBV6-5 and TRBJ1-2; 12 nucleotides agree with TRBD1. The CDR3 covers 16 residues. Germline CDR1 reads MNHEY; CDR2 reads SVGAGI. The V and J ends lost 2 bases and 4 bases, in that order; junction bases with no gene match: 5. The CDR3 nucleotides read TGTGCCAGCAGTTACGCAGGGACAGGGGGCAGCTATGGCTACACCTTC. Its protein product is CASSYAGTGGSYGYTF.

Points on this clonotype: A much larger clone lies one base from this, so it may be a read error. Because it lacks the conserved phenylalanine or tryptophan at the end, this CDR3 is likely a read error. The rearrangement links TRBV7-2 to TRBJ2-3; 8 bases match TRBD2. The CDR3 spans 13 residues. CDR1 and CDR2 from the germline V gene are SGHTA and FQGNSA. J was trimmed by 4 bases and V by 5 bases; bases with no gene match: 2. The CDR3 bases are TGTGCCAGCAGCCCGGGACTAGCAGATACGCAGTATTTG. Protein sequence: CASSPGLADTQYL.